The 16 T cell receptor beta chains below come from one sample, sequenced in a study of CD8+CD57+ T cells in acquired aplastic anemia. TCR beta VDJ and CDR3 profiles were obtained from a genomic DNA template. TCRdb reanalysed the reads using MiXCR and keeps one entry per CDR3 protein. Here the sample spans approximately 150,000 distinct CDR3 sequences, 45% to 55% being singletons. Sequencing was done on patients that had shown CD8+CD57+ cell expansion by flow cytometry. The sequenced sample consisted of sorted CD4+, CD8+, or CD8+CD57+ T cells (not recorded which) from PBMCs. The receptors were gathered from a human donor with aplastic anemia.

The CDR3 spells CASSPAVGAYNEQFF. In DNA, the CDR3 is TGTGCCAGCAGCCCGGCGGTCGGGGCCTACAATGAGCAGTTCTTC. V is TRBV7-9 and J is TRBJ2-1; tentative D call: TRBD2 (5 bases). The germline V gene has CDR1 SEHNR and CDR2 FQNEAQ (reference sequence). V shed 5 bases and J shed 2 bases, with 13 bases lying between them. This CDR3 comprises 15 residues.

V usage is TRBV10-1 and J usage is TRBJ1-6; 9 bases fit TRBD1. CDR3 length equals 16 residues. Germline assignment: CDR1 WNHNN and CDR2 SYGVQD (reference sequence). V shed 10 bases and J 5 bases; nucleotides not matched to a gene: 12. The CDR3 protein is CANKTGTGTHNSPLHF. For the CDR3, the DNA is TGCGCCAACAAAACCGGGACAGGGACCCATAATTCACCCCTCCACTTT.

V is TRBV29-1 and J is TRBJ1-1; perhaps TRBD1 as D (5 bases). The CDR3 runs to 11 residues. Between the trimmed V and J ends, which lost 7 bases and 8 bases, there was a span of 14 bases. In germline, CDR1 is SQVTM, CDR2 ANQGSEA. CDR3 coding DNA: TGCAGCGCTCGGGACGGACGGGAAGCTTTCTTT. This translates into CSARDGREAFF.

For this clonotype: Just one base apart from a much larger clone, this may be a read error. The chain combines TRBV5-4 with TRBJ1-5; a weak D match, TRBD1 (6 bases). The CDR3 is 15 amino acids. CDR1 and CDR2 (germline): SGHNT, YYREEE (reference sequence). The CDR3 spells CAISLGGHNNQPQHF. The CDR3 DNA reads as TGTGCCATCAGCTTGGGGGGGCATAACAATCAGCCCCAGCATTTT.

Many counts were recorded for this clonotype. The CDR3 sequence: CASVPINTEAFF. CDR3 in DNA: TGCGCCAGCGTGCCTATTAACACTGAAGCTTTCTTT. This sequence joins TRBV5-1 and TRBJ1-1, with D unresolved. Trimming cost V 7 bases and J 2 bases, with 9 bases left between them. The CDR3 contains 12 residues. CDR1 and CDR2 from the germline V gene are SGHRS and YFSETQ.

In this sample, this clonotype turned up many times. The V gene is TRBV6-1, the J gene TRBJ2-5; D perhaps matches TRBD2 (7 bases). CDR1 MNHNS and CDR2 SASEGT come from the germline V gene. This CDR3 is 15 amino acids long. The germline V and J ends were trimmed by 1 base and 4 bases, with 13 bases remaining between them. DNA of the CDR3: TGTGCCAGCAGTGAAGGGGGGGCGGGAGTAGAGACCCAGTACTTC. Translation: CASSEGGAGVETQYF.

The V and J genes are TRBV3-1 and TRBJ1-1; the D is unclear. V gave up 3 bases and J gave up 1 base, with 6 bases separating them. There are 13 residues in the CDR3. Germline V gene lookup returns CDR1 LGHDT and CDR2 YNNKEL (reference sequence). This chain's CDR3 is CASSHGWNTEAFF. For the CDR3, the DNA is TGTGCCAGCAGCCATGGGTGGAACACTGAAGCTTTCTTT. The full variable domain, rest sourced from reference TRBV3-1 and TRBJ1-1, is DTAVSQTPKYLVTQMGNDKSIKCEQNLGHDTMYWYKQDSKKFLKIMFSYNNKELIINETVPNRFSPKSPDKAHLNLHINSLELGDSAVYFCASSHGWNTEAFFGQGTRLTVV.

This chain links TRBV10-2 with TRBJ2-5; weak D call: TRBD2 (6 bases). Germline loops: CDR1 WSHSY, CDR2 SAAADI. CDR3 length equals 13 residues. The V gene lost 8 bases and the J gene lost 4 bases, with 14 bases spanning the gap. CDR3 sequence: CASGRGTSETQYF. The DNA for the CDR3 is TGCGCCAGCGGTAGAGGGACTTCAGAGACCCAGTACTTC.

In the case of this clonotype: Sequence at one end of the junction differs from germline and may be a read error. This rearrangement joins TRBV10-3 to TRBJ2-2; D possibly corresponds to TRBD1 (7 bases). The CDR3 is 15 amino acids. CDR1 is ENHRY, CDR2 SYGVKD, per germline. The CDR3 region is CAISEGTVNTGGLFF. CDR3 nucleotides: TGTGCCATCAGTGAAGGGACAGTGAACACCGGGGGGCTGTTTTTT.

For the CDR3, the DNA is TGTGCCAGCAGTTTAGGTGAAGTGAGGTTCCCCTCTGGAAACACCATATATTTT. It yields the protein CASSLGEVRFPSGNTIYF. This sequence joins TRBV12-3 or TRBV12-4 and TRBJ1-3; no clear D. The CDR3 covers 18 residues. V lost 1 base, J lost 0 bases, and 16 bases lay in between.

The rearrangement uses TRBV10-3 and TRBJ1-5; D may be TRBD1 (5 bases). Germline CDR1 is ENHRY and CDR2 is SYGVKD. This CDR3 comprises 11 residues. Trimming removed 2 bases at V and 11 bases at J, with 7 bases between. CDR3 DNA sequence: TGTGCCATCAGTGAGGGGACGTCCCAGCATTTT. It codes for CAISEGTSQHF.

The CDR3 DNA reads TGTGCCAGCAGTTTCGGCGTCCAAGAGACCCAGTACTTC. This codes for CASSFGVQETQYF. This chain connects TRBV12-3 or TRBV12-4 to TRBJ2-5, with no clear D. V was trimmed by 3 bases and J by 1 base, leaving 6 bases between them. The CDR3 consists of 13 residues.

This clonotype has a handful of counts. Mismatch with germline at one junction end may stem from a read error. The rearrangement links TRBV5-6 to TRBJ2-7; 14 bases align to TRBD2. CDR1 is SGHDT, CDR2 YYEEEE, per germline. This CDR3 region has 15 residues. This CDR3 reads CASRLGLAGADEQYF. The CDR3 DNA sequence: TGTGCCAGCAGATTGGGACTAGCGGGAGCGGACGAGCAGTACTTC.

This clonotype was seen repeatedly, ten times or more. The rearrangement links TRBV7-3 to TRBJ1-6, with 8 bases fitting TRBD1. The junction had 4 bases not matched to a gene; V was cut back by 3 bases and J by 6 bases. This CDR3 is built from 15 residues. The germline gives CDR1 SGHTA, CDR2 FQGTGA. CDR3 residues: CASSLQGASNSPLHF. In DNA, the CDR3 is TGTGCCAGCAGCTTGCAGGGGGCCAGTAATTCACCCCTCCACTTT.

About this clonotype itself: Relative to the germline gene, one junction end is altered; a read error may explain this. This sequence joins TRBV11-1 and TRBJ2-1, with D possibly being TRBD1 or TRBD2 (6 bases each). The germline gives CDR1 SGHAT, CDR2 FQDESV (reference sequence). The CDR3 runs 17 residues. The CDR3 DNA sequence: TGTGCCAGCAGCGAGGGGGGATGGGCGTCCTCCTACAATGAGCAGCTCTTC. This codes for CASSEGGWASSYNEQLF.

This clonotype was counted at least ten times. This chain uses TRBV2 with TRBJ2-6; TRBD1 agrees at 10 bases. CDR3 size: 13 residues. V lost 6 bases and J lost 12; bases outside the gene matches: 5. Germline loops: CDR1 SNHLY, CDR2 FYNNEI. CDR3 protein: CASSGTGALVLTF. Written as DNA, the CDR3 is TGTGCCAGCAGCGGGACAGGGGCCCTCGTCCTGACTTTC.